The 22 T cell receptor beta chains reported below all come from one sample, sequenced in a study of T-cell reconstitution after alpha-beta-depleted transplantation in children. This sample's TCRbeta library carried unique molecular identifier barcodes. TCRdb re-called the PCR reads through MiXCR, storing one row per CDR3 protein. The table records just under 150,000 distinct CDR3 sequences, around 8.8% of them present only once. The sample in question was PBMCs, mostly from graft donor cells, obtained 180 days after TCRalphabeta/CD19-depleted stem cell transplant. The receptors were sampled from a female patient aged 2-10 years who had a stem cell transplant for congenital amegakaryocytic thrombocytopenia, so the T cells may come from the graft donor.

This clonotype has more than one count but fewer than ten. A much larger clone is a single base away; this may be a read error. J is TRBJ2-1 and V is TRBV20-1; 8 positions agree with TRBD2. The length of the CDR3 is 14 residues. Germline V gene sequence: CDR1 DFQATT, CDR2 SNEGSKA (reference sequence). The DNA of the CDR3 is TGCAGTGCTAGGGTAAGCGGGAGCTACAATGAGCGGTTCTTC. It codes for CSARVSGSYNERFF.

This clonotype was seen repeatedly, ten times or more. This sequence joins TRBV18 and TRBJ1-3; a weak D match, TRBD1 (5 bases). The CDR3 is 13 amino acids. Germline V gene lookup returns CDR1 KGHSH and CDR2 LQKENI. V was cut by 3 bases and J by 7 bases, with 10 bases left in between. CDR3 sequence (DNA): TGTGCCAGCTCACCGGACAAGGGGAACACCATATATTTT. Translation: CASSPDKGNTIYF.

The chain carries TRBV29-1 and TRBJ2-5; possibly TRBD2 for D (5 bases). With 7 bases removed from V and 5 bases from J, the gap between germline ends came to 20 bases. The CDR3 has 14 residues. The V gene's germline CDR1 is SQVTM and CDR2 ANQGSEA. The CDR3 loop is CSAVRDIIEETQYF. In nucleotides, the CDR3 is TGCAGCGCCGTTCGGGATATTATCGAGGAGACCCAGTACTTC.

In the case of this clonotype: One end of the junction does not line up with germline, which may come from a read error. The V call is TRBV3-1, the J call TRBJ1-1; D is undetermined. Germline values: CDR1 LGHDT, CDR2 YNNKEL (reference sequence). CDR3 size: 15 residues. The CDR3: CASSHARRKNTEAFF. CDR3 DNA: TGTGCCAGCAGCCACGCCCGACGGAAGAACACTGAAGCTTTCTTC.

The rearrangement links TRBV7-2 to TRBJ2-1; 15 bases match TRBD2. Germline V lookup: CDR1 SGHTA, CDR2 FQGNSA. The CDR3 totals 16 residues. The ends lost 5 bases at V and 7 bases at J; junction bases unmatched: 6. The chain's CDR3 is CASSDGLAGGRNEQFF. The CDR3 coding sequence is TGTGCCAGCAGCGATGGACTAGCGGGAGGGAGGAATGAGCAGTTCTTC. The full variable domain, in which reference TRBV7-2 and TRBJ2-1 provide the parts outside the CDR3, is GAGVSQSPSNKVTEKGKDVELRCDPISGHTALYWYRQSLGQGLEFLIYFQGNSAPDKSGLPSDRFSAERTGGSVSTLTIQRTQQEDSAVYLCASSDGLAGGRNEQFFGPGTRLTVL.

This clonotype appeared many times. The chain employs TRBV20-1 and TRBJ2-1, with 8 bases identical to TRBD2. Losses at the gene ends were 5 bases for V and 3 bases for J; bases not matched to a gene: 6. Looked up from germline, CDR1 is DFQATT and CDR2 is SNEGSKA (reference sequence). The length of the CDR3 is 14 residues. CDR3 sequence (DNA): TGCAGTGCTCCTCAGCGGGAGCTCTACAATGAGCAGTTCTTC. Its translation: CSAPQRELYNEQFF.

This clonotype appeared many times. V gene TRBV7-2 combines with J gene TRBJ1-1; D gene uncertain. The CDR3 is 15 amino acids. The germline gives CDR1 SGHTA, CDR2 FQGNSA. Trimming removed 2 bases from V and 1 base from J, with 11 bases in between. DNA for the CDR3: TGTGCCAGCAGCTTACAGGTCAATAGGAACACTGAAGCTTTCTTT. It translates to CASSLQVNRNTEAFF.

The table lists this clonotype with a few counts. CDR3 amino acids: CASEIALWANVLTF. The CDR3 region has the DNA TGTGCCAGCGAAATAGCCCTCTGGGCCAACGTCCTGACTTTC. The V and J genes are TRBV7-2 and TRBJ2-6; D is uncertain. V lost 8 bases to trimming and J lost 5 bases, with 13 bases between them. Looked up from germline, CDR1 is SGHTA and CDR2 is FQGNSA. The CDR3 sequence is 14 residues long.

This clonotype was counted ten times or more. This chain links TRBV5-1 with TRBJ1-2, with TRBD1 identical over 7 bases. There are 16 residues in the CDR3. The trim removed 3 bases at V and 1 base at J, leaving 9 bases unmatched. Germline loops: CDR1 SGHRS, CDR2 YFSETQ. The CDR3 bases are TGCGCCAGCAGCTACGATCCGGGACAGCATAACTATGGCTACACCTTC. This sequence encodes CASSYDPGQHNYGYTF.

This clonotype showed up many times. The gene calls are TRBV10-3 and TRBJ2-1, with 8 bases fitting TRBD2. The CDR3 is 15 residues long. V shed 4 bases and J 9 bases; nucleotides not matched to a gene: 11. CDR1 ENHRY and CDR2 SYGVKD come from the germline V gene. CDR3 residues: CAISVAGGVGFEQFF. In DNA, the CDR3 is TGTGCCATCAGTGTGGCGGGGGGTGTAGGTTTTGAGCAGTTCTTC.

V and J are TRBV18 and TRBJ1-2, with 11 bases that match TRBD1. CDR3 length: 18 amino acids. CDR1 is KGHSH and CDR2 is LQKENI in the germline V gene. The V gene end was trimmed by 4 bases and the J gene end by 3 bases; junction bases not matched to a gene: 13. CDR3 nucleotide sequence: TGTGCCAGCTCACTACAAACCGGACAGGGGGCGTGGTACTATGGCTACACCTTC. This encodes CASSLQTGQGAWYYGYTF.

This clonotype was detected once. A much larger clone lies one base from this, so it may be a read error. The chain joins TRBV12-3 or TRBV12-4 to TRBJ2-7; D call uncertain. There are 14 residues in the CDR3. Trimming stripped 5 bases from V and 2 bases from J, with 13 bases between. The DNA of the CDR3 is TGTGCCAGCAGTCCTCAGGTCCCTACCTACGAGCAGTACTTC. It encodes CASSPQVPTYEQYF.

This clonotype showed up many times. This sequence joins TRBV12-3 or TRBV12-4 and TRBJ1-1, with D unresolved. This CDR3 comprises 12 residues. V was trimmed by 6 bases and J by 8 bases, leaving 13 bases between them. The CDR3 DNA is TGTGCCAGCAGGAGCGGGCAGTTAGAAGCTTTCTTT. It yields the protein CASRSGQLEAFF.

This clonotype has ten or more counts. The rearrangement joins TRBV28 to TRBJ1-1; D ambiguous. Per the germline V gene, CDR1 is MDHEN and CDR2 is SYDVKM. This CDR3 contains 14 residues. Deletions cut 2 bases from V and 0 bases from J, with 7 bases between. The CDR3 reads CASSLLLMNTEAFF. DNA for the CDR3: TGTGCCAGCAGTTTACTCCTGATGAACACTGAAGCTTTCTTT.

The genes are TRBV20-1 and TRBJ2-7; weak D call: TRBD2 (6 bases). CDR1 and CDR2 from the germline V gene are DFQATT and SNEGSKA (reference sequence). There are 12 residues in the CDR3. Trimming took 5 bases from V and 3 from J, leaving 11 bases between them. This chain's CDR3 is CSARGSGYEQYF. The CDR3 bases are TGCAGTGCTCGGGGGAGTGGCTACGAGCAGTACTTC.

There are a few counts of this clonotype. The V gene is TRBV20-1, the J gene TRBJ2-3; tentatively, D is TRBD1 or TRBD2 (5 bases each). Trimming left V 3 bases short and J 0 bases short, with 13 bases between. This CDR3 comprises 15 residues. Germline V gene sequence: CDR1 DFQATT, CDR2 SNEGSKA (reference sequence). The CDR3 spells CSASESEGSTDTQYF. For the CDR3, the DNA is TGCAGTGCTAGTGAATCCGAGGGGAGCACAGATACGCAGTATTTT.

This clonotype has a count of ten or more. The gene calls are TRBV24-1 and TRBJ2-5; D unresolved. CDR3 size: 14 residues. Germline assignment: CDR1 KGHDR and CDR2 SFDVKD. V dropped 0 bases and J dropped 3 bases, with 7 bases sitting between them. The DNA for the CDR3 is TGTGCCACCAGTGATTTGTCAGACGAAGAGACCCAGTACTTC. Encoded protein: CATSDLSDEETQYF.

The rearrangement uses TRBV3-1 and TRBJ2-2; no clear D. This CDR3 region has 15 residues. Trimming cost V 11 bases and J 4 bases, with 20 bases left between them. Germline V gene lookup returns CDR1 LGHDT and CDR2 YNNKEL (reference sequence). The CDR3 coding sequence is TGTGCCTCCTGCCAAGGTCTGAGTGCCACCGGGGAGCTGTTTTTT. Amino acid sequence: CASCQGLSATGELFF.

CDR3 sequence: CATRDRINTEAFF. The CDR3 nucleotides are TGTGCCACCCGAGACAGAATTAACACTGAAGCTTTCTTT. The chain joins TRBV19 to TRBJ1-1; tentative D call: TRBD1 (5 bases). V was clipped by 10 bases and J by 2 bases, with 14 bases between them. In germline, CDR1 is LNHDA, CDR2 SQIVND (reference sequence). This CDR3 has 13 residues.

Written as DNA, the CDR3 is TGCAGCGTTTTACCTGCGGCTAGCGGGAGTAGGACCTACGAGCAGTACTTC. It codes for CSVLPAASGSRTYEQYF. This rearrangement joins TRBV29-1 to TRBJ2-7; TRBD2 matches at 10 bases. There are 17 residues in the CDR3. Germline V gene data show CDR1 as SQVTM and CDR2 as ANQGSEA. J lost 2 bases, V lost 5 bases, and 15 bases had no gene match.

This clonotype was detected ten times or more. The V call is TRBV6-2 or TRBV6-3, the J call TRBJ2-7; 9 bases line up with TRBD1. The CDR3 runs to 13 residues. V was pared by 6 bases and J by 3 bases, with 3 bases of the junction left unmatched. Per germline, CDR1 MNHEY and CDR2 SVGEGT. The CDR3 DNA follows: TGTGCCAGCAGCCGGGACAGGGTCTACGAGCAGTACTTC. It codes for CASSRDRVYEQYF.

This clonotype was counted a few times. The gene calls are TRBV20-1 and TRBJ2-1, with 8 bases aligning to TRBD2. This CDR3 is 16 amino acids long. Germline values: CDR1 DFQATT, CDR2 SNEGSKA (reference sequence). J lost 0 bases, V lost 2 bases, and 6 bases had no gene match. DNA for the CDR3: TGCAGTGCTAGAATACGGGAGGGGAGCTCCTACAATGAGCAGTTCTTC. Residues: CSARIREGSSYNEQFF.